This TCR beta chain was obtained from a study of beta chain features in type 1 diabetes. Study-wide results and caveats: In patients and controls equally, PCR might favor templates that are shorter. Within each of all four CD4+ subsets, Type 1 diabetes patients had TCRB CDR3s that were moderately but significantly shorter. Within patients, naive, central memory and Treg TCRB repertoires seemed more similar than within healthy donors.

The table lists this clone with a few counts. Antigen specificity is unknown. Sequencing targeted expressed TCRB transcripts, as all isolated RNA had been reverse transcribed. Average reads for naive, central memory and regulatory T cell samples were about 3.7 million. Clones were read by immunoSEQ multiplex PCR, and TCRdb kept only the in-frame ones, dropping some. The sample has some 160,000 clones; around 9.7% are singletons. The CDR3 contains 16 residues. Germline V gene lookup returns CDR1 LGHNA and CDR2 YNFKEQ. The sequenced sample consisted of central memory CD4+ T cells from blood. J is TRBJ2-5 and V is TRBV4-2, with TRBD2 identical over 12 bases. The assigned J gene may be wrong: the sequence end matches TRBJ2-7 better. This sequence originates from a woman in her 30s with type 1 diabetes. CDR3 loop: CASSQPTSGRSYEQYF. CDR3 nucleotide sequence: TGTGCCAGCAGCCAGCCCACTAGCGGGAGGTCCTACGAGCAGTACTTC.